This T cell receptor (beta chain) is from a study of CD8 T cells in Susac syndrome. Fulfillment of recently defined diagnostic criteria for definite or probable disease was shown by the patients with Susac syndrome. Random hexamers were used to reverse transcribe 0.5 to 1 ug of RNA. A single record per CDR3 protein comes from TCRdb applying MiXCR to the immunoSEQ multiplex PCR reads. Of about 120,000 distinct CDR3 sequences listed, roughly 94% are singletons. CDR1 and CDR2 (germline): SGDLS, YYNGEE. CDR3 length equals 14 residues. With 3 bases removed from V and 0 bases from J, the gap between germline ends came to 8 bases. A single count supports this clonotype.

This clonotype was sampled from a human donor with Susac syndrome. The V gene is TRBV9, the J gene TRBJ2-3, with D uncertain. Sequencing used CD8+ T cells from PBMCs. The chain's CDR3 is CASSGPTSTDTQYF. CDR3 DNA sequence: TGTGCCAGCAGCGGGCCGACCAGCACAGATACGCAGTATTTT.